The next 26 T cell receptor beta chains were all read from a single sample in a study of identical twins. TCRdb re-called the 5' RACE reads through MiXCR, storing one row per CDR3 protein. The repertoire holds 450,000 to 650,000 distinct CDR3 sequences, with nearly 15% as singletons. A further study also used this sample, focusing on yellow fever vaccine responses in identical twins.

The sequenced sample was CD4+ T cells sorted from blood. These receptors were obtained from a woman aged 18-29 years in good health.

This clonotype was seen a few times. The J gene is TRBJ1-1, the V gene TRBV29-1; D ambiguous. V lost 1 base and J lost 1, with 4 bases in between. Germline V CDR1 and CDR2: SQVTM, ANQGSEA. The length of the CDR3 is 12 residues. The CDR3 here is CSVEVRNTEAFF. The CDR3 region has the DNA TGCAGCGTTGAAGTAAGGAACACTGAAGCTTTCTTT. Based on the CDR3 plus reference TRBV29-1 and TRBJ1-1, the full variable domain is SAVISQKPSRDICQRGTSLTIQCQVDSQVTMMFWYRQQPGQSLTLIATANQGSEATYESGFVIDKFPISRPNLTFSTLTVSNMSPEDSSIYLCSVEVRNTEAFFGQGTRLTVV.

The CDR3 loop is CASSQGLAGAPTDTQYF. Written as DNA, the CDR3 is TGCGCCAGCAGCCAAGGGCTAGCGGGGGCCCCCACAGATACGCAGTATTTT. This chain uses TRBV4-1 with TRBJ2-3; 10 bases align to TRBD2. The germline CDR1 and CDR2 sequences are MGHRA and YSYEKL. The V segment lost 1 base and the J segment 2 bases; nucleotides outside the gene matches: 6. This CDR3 region has 17 residues.

This clonotype was seen a few times. This chain joins TRBV28 and TRBJ1-2; D might be TRBD1 (5 bases). Germline CDR1 and CDR2: MDHEN and SYDVKM. This CDR3 is built from 13 residues. Trimming took 7 bases from V and 4 from J, leaving 13 bases between them. The CDR3 DNA reads as TGTGCCAGCAACGCCGGGGCACCCTATGGCTACACCTTC. It encodes CASNAGAPYGYTF.

V and J are TRBV7-2 and TRBJ2-7; 7 bases are a match to TRBD1. Per the germline V gene, CDR1 is SGHTA and CDR2 is FQGNSA. J lost 2 bases, V lost 5 bases, and 9 bases had no gene match. The CDR3 totals 15 residues. CDR3 DNA sequence: TGTGCCAGCAGCAAAACTCGGGACAGAGCCTACGAGCAGTACTTC. Translated, it gives CASSKTRDRAYEQYF. The entire variable domain, with the rest obtained from reference TRBV7-2 and TRBJ2-7, is as follows: GAGVSQSPSNKVTEKGKDVELRCDPISGHTALYWYRQSLGQGLEFLIYFQGNSAPDKSGLPSDRFSAERTGGSVSTLTIQRTQQEDSAVYLCASSKTRDRAYEQYFGPGTRLTVT.

This clonotype appeared a few times. The rearrangement uses TRBV27 and TRBJ2-2, with unresolved D. V was clipped by 7 bases and J by 1 base, with 13 bases between them. The CDR3 is 15 residues long. Germline-derived CDR1 and CDR2 are MNHEY and SMNVEV (reference sequence). The CDR3 nucleotides are TGTGCCAGCAAACTGGGCGGTTTGAACACCGGGGAGCTGTTTTTT. Its translation: CASKLGGLNTGELFF.

The genes are TRBV7-9 and TRBJ1-6, with D tentatively TRBD1 (5 bases). This CDR3 comprises 14 residues. V was cut by 6 bases and J by 9 bases, with 15 bases left in between. Germline loops: CDR1 SEHNR, CDR2 FQNEAQ (reference sequence). The CDR3 DNA reads as TGTGCCAGCAGTTGGGGCCAGACCCCTTCACCCCTCCACTTT. Protein sequence: CASSWGQTPSPLHF. The full variable domain, its missing parts supplied by reference TRBV7-9 and TRBJ1-6, is DTGVSQNPRHKITKRGQNVTFRCDPISEHNRLYWYRQTLGQGPEFLTYFQNEAQLEKSRLLSDRFSAERPKGSFSTLEIQRTEQGDSAMYLCASSWGQTPSPLHFGNGTRLTVT.

V gene TRBV12-3 or TRBV12-4 combines with J gene TRBJ1-1; D is undetermined. The CDR3 covers 14 residues. The V and J ends lost 6 bases and 1 base respectively, with 12 bases between them. The CDR3 nucleotides are TGTGCCAGCAGCCTGAGACGGAGGAACACTGAAGCTTTCTTT. Translating it yields CASSLRRRNTEAFF.

V and J are TRBV5-1 and TRBJ2-3, with 7 bases lining up with TRBD2. The CDR3 runs 14 residues. CDR1 and CDR2 (germline): SGHRS, YFSETQ. J lost 4 bases, V lost 4 bases, and 6 bases had no gene match. The CDR3 reads CASSVAGLADTQYF. The CDR3 DNA is TGCGCCAGCAGCGTAGCGGGTCTTGCAGATACGCAGTATTTT.

The V gene is TRBV20-1, the J gene TRBJ1-5, with TRBD1 as a possible D gene (6 bases). This CDR3 is 14 amino acids long. The germline CDR1 and CDR2 sequences are DFQATT and SNEGSKA (reference sequence). V dropped 1 base and J dropped 1 base, with 8 bases sitting between them. The CDR3 spells CSARVGGSNQPQHF. CDR3 sequence (DNA): TGCAGTGCTAGAGTAGGGGGGAGCAATCAGCCCCAGCATTTT.

This chain links TRBV20-1 with TRBJ2-3; D not resolved. Trimming stripped 7 bases from V and 6 bases from J, with 17 bases between. Germline CDR1 DFQATT, CDR2 SNEGSKA (reference sequence). The CDR3 is 13 residues long. This chain's CDR3 is CSGVQPTSDTQYF. CDR3 in DNA: TGCAGTGGGGTCCAGCCCACGTCGGATACGCAGTATTTT.

This clonotype has more than one count but fewer than ten. This chain connects TRBV10-3 to TRBJ2-3, with D unresolved. Germline CDR1 reads ENHRY; CDR2 reads SYGVKD. Trimming took off 3 bases at V and 0 bases at J, with 7 bases between the two ends. CDR3 length: 14 residues. CDR3 nucleotide sequence: TGTGCCATCAGTGACCGACATAGCACAGATACGCAGTATTTT. Amino acid sequence: CAISDRHSTDTQYF.

In this sample, this clonotype turned up many times. The rearrangement joins TRBV29-1 to TRBJ2-1; no definite D call. The V end was cut by 8 bases, the J end by 2 bases, with 16 bases between. The CDR3 consists of 14 residues. Germline loops: CDR1 SQVTM, CDR2 ANQGSEA. The CDR3 loop is CSSTGQETYNEQFF. Written as DNA, the CDR3 is TGCAGCTCCACTGGGCAGGAAACCTACAATGAGCAGTTCTTC.

V and J are TRBV2 and TRBJ2-2; D gene ambiguous. Trimming took off 8 bases at V and 5 bases at J, with 9 bases between the two ends. The CDR3 is made up of 12 amino acids. Per the germline V gene, CDR1 is SNHLY and CDR2 is FYNNEI. The CDR3 DNA reads as TGTGCCAGCGGTAGGGAAACCGGGGAGCTGTTTTTT. Translation gives CASGRETGELFF.

V and J are TRBV11-2 and TRBJ2-5; D not resolved. CDR3 size: 16 residues. The V end was cut by 0 bases, the J end by 0 bases, with 11 bases between. Germline loops: CDR1 SGHAT, CDR2 FQNNGV. CDR3 region: CASSLELQPDQETQYF. For the CDR3, the DNA is TGTGCCAGCAGCTTAGAACTCCAGCCTGACCAAGAGACCCAGTACTTC.

Of note for this clonotype: Germline and junction disagree at one end, which may indicate a read error. The gene calls are TRBV5-6 and TRBJ2-6, with D uncertain. Germline V gene sequence: CDR1 SGHDT, CDR2 YYEEEE. CDR3 length equals 14 residues. CDR3 sequence: CASSLGSVANVLTF. CDR3 coding DNA: TGTGCCAGCAGTTTGGGTTCAGTGGCCAACGTCCTGACTTTC.

This chain connects TRBV15 to TRBJ2-7; 9 bases match TRBD2. The CDR3 spans 18 residues. Germline-derived CDR1 and CDR2 are LNHNV and YYDKDF (reference sequence). The J segment lost 2 bases and the V segment lost 0 bases, leaving 11 bases of the junction unmatched. The CDR3 nucleotides are TGTGCCACCAGCAGAGACCCGGCGCGGACTAGCGATACCTACGAGCAGTACTTC. This gives the protein CATSRDPARTSDTYEQYF.

Ten or more counts support this clonotype. This chain uses TRBV12-3 or TRBV12-4 with TRBJ2-3; 9 nucleotides agree with TRBD2. The CDR3 runs to 15 residues. Germline trimming cut 5 bases from V and 2 bases from J; bases unmatched to any gene: 5. The CDR3 nucleotides are TGTGCCAGCAGTACAGCGGGGGGCACCACAGATACGCAGTATTTT. The encoded protein is CASSTAGGTTDTQYF.

There are a few counts of this clonotype. V is TRBV20-1 and J is TRBJ2-5, with 11 bases that match TRBD2. This CDR3 spans 17 amino acids. In germline, CDR1 is DFQATT, CDR2 SNEGSKA (reference sequence). V shed 0 bases, J shed 2 bases, and the junction held 8 bases outside the gene matches. CDR3 loop: CSARDLLSGGAQETQYF. The CDR3 region has the DNA TGCAGTGCTAGAGATCTCCTTAGCGGGGGGGCTCAAGAGACCCAGTACTTC.

The chain recombines TRBV5-1 with TRBJ1-1; 7 bases align to TRBD1. J lost 7 bases, V lost 4 bases, and 10 bases had no gene match. Germline values: CDR1 SGHRS, CDR2 YFSETQ. The CDR3 has 14 amino acids. The CDR3, as DNA: TGCGCCAGCAGCCTGAACAGGGGAAGTAGTGAAGCTTTCTTT. It specifies CASSLNRGSSEAFF.

This clonotype was picked up a small number of times. V and J are TRBV20-1 and TRBJ2-3, with a possible D match to TRBD1 (6 bases). V lost 6 bases and J 6 bases, leaving 22 bases between the germline ends. This CDR3 contains 15 residues. The germline V gene encodes CDR1 DFQATT and CDR2 SNEGSKA (reference sequence). This CDR3 reads CSARQGTDQGDTQYF. DNA for the CDR3: TGCAGTGCCAGACAAGGGACCGACCAGGGGGATACGCAGTATTTT.

This clonotype was counted between two and nine times. This rearrangement joins TRBV20-1 to TRBJ2-1; 12 bases match TRBD2. Trimming cost V 6 bases and J 8 bases; bases outside gene matches: 8. CDR3 length: 14 amino acids. Germline loops: CDR1 DFQATT, CDR2 SNEGSKA (reference sequence). CDR3 region: CSAPRLAGDDEQFF. The CDR3 region has the DNA TGCAGTGCCCCACGACTAGCGGGAGATGATGAGCAGTTCTTC.

The chain recombines TRBV20-1 with TRBJ2-5; D not certain. The CDR3 length is 13 residues. The germline CDR1 and CDR2 sequences are DFQATT and SNEGSKA (reference sequence). V gave up 3 bases and J gave up 0 bases, with 8 bases separating them. The CDR3 DNA is TGCAGTGCTAGTCGGCAGGACCAAGAGACCCAGTACTTC. Its translation: CSASRQDQETQYF.

This clonotype was found a few times. The rearrangement links TRBV5-4 to TRBJ2-1, with 10 bases lining up with TRBD2. The V gene's germline CDR1 is SGHNT and CDR2 YYREEE (reference sequence). The CDR3 is 19 amino acids. The ends lost 2 bases at V and 3 bases at J; junction bases unmatched: 14. CDR3 loop: CASSFYHSSGRVGYNEQFF. In DNA form, the CDR3 reads TGTGCCAGCAGCTTTTATCACTCTAGCGGGAGAGTAGGCTACAATGAGCAGTTCTTC.

This clonotype was counted once. The chain is built from TRBV18 and TRBJ2-4; D remains ambiguous. Germline-derived CDR1 and CDR2 are KGHSH and LQKENI. The CDR3 runs 17 residues. V dropped 0 bases and J dropped 0 bases, with 12 bases sitting between them. CDR3 sequence: CASSPPNTDLAKNIQYF. CDR3 nucleotides: TGTGCCAGCTCACCACCGAATACAGATCTAGCCAAAAACATTCAGTACTTC.

This clonotype has a handful of counts. The chain links TRBV5-1 to TRBJ2-2, with 10 positions matching TRBD1. The CDR3 consists of 16 residues. V shed 5 bases, J shed 1 base, and the junction held 5 bases outside the gene matches. Germline assignment: CDR1 SGHRS and CDR2 YFSETQ. CDR3: CASRLGDRGNTGELFF. The CDR3, as DNA: TGCGCCAGCAGGCTCGGGGACAGGGGGAACACCGGGGAGCTGTTTTTT.

Comment on this clonotype: The conserved phenylalanine or tryptophan is not found at the CDR3 terminus, so this likely reflects a read error. V gene TRBV12-3 or TRBV12-4 combines with J gene TRBJ2-1, with D perhaps given as TRBD1 or TRBD2 (5 bases each). V was pared by 2 bases and J by 0 bases, with 20 bases between. This CDR3 is built from 19 residues. CDR3 residues: CASSLNRPGRPSSYNEQFI. The CDR3 nucleotides are TGTGCCAGCAGTTTAAATCGGCCGGGACGACCGAGCTCCTACAATGAGCAGTTCATC.